This entry describes one T cell receptor beta chain. At the DNA level, this CDR3 is encoded by other sequences in the same sample as well. In the original workflow: For nucleated cells, counts were estimated from reference gene primer amplification. The data were produced by immunoSEQ multiplex PCR, yet TCRdb's version contains in-frame clones alone and is incomplete. The DNA gave D and trimming, while V, J and clone size come from that table. The table lists fewer than 300,000 clones, approximately 91% of them singletons. This sample is part of a study of blood T cell repertoires in COVID-19. Study-wide background: Some COVID-19 samples were acute and others convalescent; all came from the United States, Italy and Spain.

The CDR3 has 14 amino acids. From germline, CDR1 is LNHDA and CDR2 SQIVND (reference sequence). V shed 3 bases, J shed 2 bases, and the junction held 0 bases outside the gene matches. The clonotype comes from a man aged 18 to 30 with active or convalescent COVID-19. The chain has TRBV19 and TRBJ2-7, with 11 bases that match TRBD2. The sequencing input was peripheral blood. CDR3 protein: CASSISGGAYEQYF. The CDR3 coding sequence is TGTGCCAGTAGTATTAGCGGGGGGGCCTACGAGCAGTACTTC.